This passage covers 17 T cell receptor beta chains from one sample sequenced in a study of control samples from healthy donors and cancer patients. Using immunoSEQ multiplex PCR, the repertoire was profiled, and TCRdb retains in-frame clones only, with some absent. The sample has some 130,000 clones, about 91% seen once. Input material: blood. These receptors came from a man in his forties in good health.

The chain links TRBV7-3 to TRBJ2-3; TRBD1 might be the D (6 bases). The CDR3 loop spans 13 amino acids. Trimming shortened V by 2 bases and J by 4 bases, and 7 bases separated the two germline ends. From germline, CDR1 is SGHTA and CDR2 FQGTGA. CDR3 bases: TGTGCCAGCAGCTTAGCAGGGGCAGATACGCAGTATTTT. Encoded protein: CASSLAGADTQYF.

This chain joins TRBV12-5 and TRBJ1-5; TRBD1 matches at 7 bases. Germline V gene data show CDR1 as LGHNT and CDR2 as FRNRAP. V lost 0 bases to trimming and J lost 0 bases; unmatched junction nucleotides: 11. The CDR3 length is 19 residues. The CDR3 bases are TGTGCTAGTGGTTTGGTATCGGGACAGTTAACTTATAGCAATCAGCCCCAGCATTTT. It codes for CASGLVSGQLTYSNQPQHF.

The J gene is TRBJ2-1, the V gene TRBV14, with D possibly TRBD1 on 6 matching bases. Germline CDR1 reads SGHDN; CDR2 reads FVKESK. The CDR3 spans 13 residues. V was cut by 4 bases and J by 8 bases, with 12 bases left in between. CDR3 DNA sequence: TGTGCCAGCAGCCGGCAGGGGTACGATGAGCAGTTCTTC. This gives the protein CASSRQGYDEQFF.

The rearrangement uses TRBV6-2 or TRBV6-3 and TRBJ2-5; D is ambiguous. There are 12 residues in the CDR3. With 5 bases removed from V and 1 base from J, the gap between germline ends came to 5 bases. In germline, CDR1 is MNHEY, CDR2 SVGEGT. For the CDR3, the DNA is TGTGCCAGCAGTCAATCCCAAGAGACCCAGTACTTC. As protein: CASSQSQETQYF.

The chain has TRBV7-9 and TRBJ2-5; no firm D call. Germline V gives CDR1 SEHNR, CDR2 FQNEAQ (reference sequence). V shed 3 bases and J shed 4 bases, with 9 bases lying between them. CDR3 length: 13 amino acids. CDR3 amino acids: CASSFLNGETQYF. CDR3 DNA sequence: TGTGCCAGCAGCTTCCTCAACGGAGAGACCCAGTACTTC.

Only one count was recorded for this clone. The chain is built from TRBV6-4 and TRBJ1-2, with D maybe TRBD1 (5 bases). CDR1 is MRHNA, CDR2 SNTAGT, per germline. Between the trimmed V and J ends, which lost 6 bases and 6 bases, there was a span of 11 bases. The length of the CDR3 is 12 residues. CDR3 sequence: CASRGWGHGYTF. The CDR3 DNA is TGTGCCAGCAGGGGATGGGGCCATGGCTACACCTTC.

V usage is TRBV12-3 or TRBV12-4 and J usage is TRBJ2-7; possibly TRBD2 for D (6 bases). This CDR3 has 13 residues. Trimming removed 3 bases from V and 7 bases from J, with 13 bases in between. CDR3 sequence reads: CASSFGGLGEQYF. The CDR3 coding sequence is TGTGCCAGCAGTTTCGGGGGTCTCGGTGAGCAGTACTTC.

A few counts support this clone. For the CDR3, the DNA is TGTGCCAGCAGTGAGGGAAATAAGGGAATGTTGGCTGAAGCTTTCTTT. It codes for CASSEGNKGMLAEAFF. The rearrangement uses TRBV2 and TRBJ1-1; D is unresolved. V dropped 3 bases and J dropped 6 bases, with 20 bases sitting between them. The germline V gene encodes CDR1 SNHLY and CDR2 FYNNEI. The CDR3 loop spans 16 amino acids.

V is TRBV7-9 and J is TRBJ1-3; D gene uncertain. This CDR3 has 15 amino acids. V was clipped by 5 bases and J by 2 bases, with 13 bases between them. CDR1 is SEHNR and CDR2 is FQNEAQ in the germline V gene (reference sequence). The CDR3 loop is CASSRPQAAGNTIYF. CDR3 nucleotides: TGTGCCAGCAGCCGACCCCAGGCCGCTGGAAACACCATATATTTT.

V and J are TRBV3-1 (or the pseudogene TRBV3-2) and TRBJ1-6; D gene uncertain. This CDR3 has 18 amino acids. Germline V CDR1 and CDR2: LGHDT, YNNKEL (reference sequence). Trimming cost V 0 bases and J 0 bases, with 12 bases left between them. The CDR3 sequence: CASSQDRFPTSYNSPLHF. The DNA of the CDR3 is TGTGCCAGCAGCCAAGATCGGTTTCCAACCTCCTATAATTCACCCCTCCACTTT.

V is TRBV29-1 and J is TRBJ1-2; D is perhaps TRBD1 (6 bases). V lost 1 base, J lost 5 bases, and 14 bases lay in between. CDR1 is SQVTM and CDR2 is ANQGSEA in the germline V gene. The CDR3 length is 14 residues. The CDR3 loop reads CSVEGGGGWYGYTF. The CDR3, as DNA: TGCAGCGTTGAAGGCGGAGGGGGATGGTATGGCTACACCTTC.

CDR3: CASSLQGGSGNTIYF. As DNA, the CDR3 is TGTGCCAGCAGTTTACAGGGAGGGTCTGGAAACACCATATATTTT. The rearrangement joins TRBV27 to TRBJ1-3; D may be TRBD1 (5 bases). V was pared by 2 bases and J by 1 base, with 9 bases between. The length of the CDR3 is 15 residues. In germline, CDR1 is MNHEY, CDR2 SMNVEV (reference sequence).

V and J are TRBV10-2 and TRBJ2-3, with 11 bases identical to TRBD1. CDR1 and CDR2 from the germline V gene are WSHSY and SAAADI. Germline trimming cut 8 bases from V and 5 bases from J; bases unmatched to any gene: 6. There are 14 residues in the CDR3. The CDR3 DNA reads as TGCGCCAGCGGATGGGGACAGGGGGGAGATACGCAGTATTTT. Its protein is CASGWGQGGDTQYF.

This rearrangement joins TRBV9 to TRBJ2-1; D possibly corresponds to TRBD1 (5 bases). This CDR3 is built from 15 residues. V was shortened by 5 bases and J by 0 bases, with 12 bases between the two germline ends. Germline CDR1 reads SGDLS; CDR2 reads YYNGEE. The CDR3 here is CASSRGGSSYNEQFF. The CDR3, as DNA: TGTGCCAGCAGTAGGGGCGGAAGCTCCTACAATGAGCAGTTCTTC.

This clone was seen only once. The rearrangement joins TRBV14 to TRBJ1-3; no clear D gene. The CDR3 totals 16 residues. Trimming shortened V by 0 bases and J by 1 base, and 10 bases separated the two germline ends. The germline CDR1 and CDR2 sequences are SGHDN and FVKESK. Written as DNA, the CDR3 is TGTGCCAGCAGCCAAGATGGTGAAAGATCTGGAAACACCATATATTTT. Translated, it gives CASSQDGERSGNTIYF.

This clone was seen a single time. This chain connects TRBV5-1 to TRBJ2-7; 11 bases match TRBD2. The V segment lost 0 bases and the J segment 4 bases; nucleotides outside the gene matches: 6. There are 16 residues in the CDR3. Germline loops: CDR1 SGHRS, CDR2 YFSETQ. The chain's CDR3 is CASSLASGGLDYEQYF. CDR3 sequence (DNA): TGCGCCAGCAGCTTGGCTAGCGGGGGGCTCGATTACGAGCAGTACTTC.

The V call is TRBV15, the J call TRBJ1-2, with 7 positions matching TRBD1. The CDR3 contains 16 residues. Trimming at V came to 4 bases and at J to 5 bases, leaving 13 bases not matched to a gene. Germline V CDR1 and CDR2: LNHNV, YYDKDF (reference sequence). Here the CDR3 DNA reads TGTGCCACCAGCAAAGGGGACAGCCAACTAGGGTATGGCTACACCTTC. Its translation: CATSKGDSQLGYGYTF.